The source of this TCR beta chain is a study of T-cell reconstitution after alpha-beta-depleted transplantation in children. General study results and limits: It was reported that alpha-beta T cells came from several hundred expanded graft clones (about two months after transplant). Newly made T cells mostly supplied T-cell counts and diversity one year after transplant.

Germline loops: CDR1 LNHNV, CDR2 YYDKDF (reference sequence). The length of the CDR3 is 15 residues. V gave up 0 bases and J gave up 4 bases, with 9 bases separating them. The TCRbeta library incorporated unique molecular identifiers. TCRdb called the PCR reads again in MiXCR, with one record for every CDR3 protein. The sample records around 670,000 distinct CDR3 sequences, under 15% being singletons. This clonotype showed up just a few times. Its antigen remains unidentified. The receptor was derived from a girl aged 2-10 years with congenital amegakaryocytic thrombocytopenia, due to receive a stem cell transplant. V and J are TRBV15 and TRBJ2-2; D unresolved. The sequences come from PBMCs, collected before TCRalphabeta/CD19-depleted stem cell transplant. CDR3 DNA sequence: TGTGCCACCAGCAGAGATCCTAGAGGCACCGGGGAGCTGTTTTTT. Its translation is CATSRDPRGTGELFF.